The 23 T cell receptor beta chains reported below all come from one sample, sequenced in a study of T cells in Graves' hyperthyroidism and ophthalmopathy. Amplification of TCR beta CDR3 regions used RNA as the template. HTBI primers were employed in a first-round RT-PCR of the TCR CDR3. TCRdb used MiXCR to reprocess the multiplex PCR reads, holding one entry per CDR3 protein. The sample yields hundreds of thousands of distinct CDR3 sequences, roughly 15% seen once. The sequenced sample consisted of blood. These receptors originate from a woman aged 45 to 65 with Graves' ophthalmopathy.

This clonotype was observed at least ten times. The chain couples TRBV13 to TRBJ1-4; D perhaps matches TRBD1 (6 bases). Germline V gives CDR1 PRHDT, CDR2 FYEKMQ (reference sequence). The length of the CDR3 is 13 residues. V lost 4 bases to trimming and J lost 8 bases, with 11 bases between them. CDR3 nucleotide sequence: TGTGCCAGCAGCTCAACAGGGTTGGAAAAACTGTTTTTT. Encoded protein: CASSSTGLEKLFF.

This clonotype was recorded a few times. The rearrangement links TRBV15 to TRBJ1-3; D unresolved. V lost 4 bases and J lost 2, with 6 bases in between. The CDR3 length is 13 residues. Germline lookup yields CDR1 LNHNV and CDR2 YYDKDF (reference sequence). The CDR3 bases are TGTGCCACCAGCACAGACCCTGGAAACACCATATATTTT. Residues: CATSTDPGNTIYF.

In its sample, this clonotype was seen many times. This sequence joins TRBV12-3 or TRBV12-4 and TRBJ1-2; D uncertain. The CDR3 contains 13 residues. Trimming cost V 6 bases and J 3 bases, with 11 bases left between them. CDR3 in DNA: TGTGCCAGCAGGCGTGACGACCACTATGGCTACACCTTC. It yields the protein CASRRDDHYGYTF.

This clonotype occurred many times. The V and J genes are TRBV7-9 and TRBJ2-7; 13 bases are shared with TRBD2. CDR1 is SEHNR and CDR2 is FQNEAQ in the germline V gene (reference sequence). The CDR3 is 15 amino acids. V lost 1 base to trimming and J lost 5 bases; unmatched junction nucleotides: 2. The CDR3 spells CASSLGTSGSHEQYF. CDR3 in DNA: TGTGCCAGCAGCTTAGGGACTAGCGGGAGCCACGAGCAGTACTTC. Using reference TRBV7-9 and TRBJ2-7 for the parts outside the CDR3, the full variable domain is DTGVSQNPRHKITKRGQNVTFRCDPISEHNRLYWYRQTLGQGPEFLTYFQNEAQLEKSRLLSDRFSAERPKGSFSTLEIQRTEQGDSAMYLCASSLGTSGSHEQYFGPGTRLTVT.

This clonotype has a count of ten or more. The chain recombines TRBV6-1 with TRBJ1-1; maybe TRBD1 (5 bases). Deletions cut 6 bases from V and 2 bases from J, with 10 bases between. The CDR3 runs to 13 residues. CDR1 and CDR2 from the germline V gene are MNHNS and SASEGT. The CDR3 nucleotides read TGTGCCAGCAGACCCACAGGAAACACTGAAGCTTTCTTT. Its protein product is CASRPTGNTEAFF.

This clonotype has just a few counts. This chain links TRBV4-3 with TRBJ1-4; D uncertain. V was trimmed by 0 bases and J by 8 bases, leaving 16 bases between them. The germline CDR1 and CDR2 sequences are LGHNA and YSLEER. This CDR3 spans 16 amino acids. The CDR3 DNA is TGCGCCAGCAGCCAAGATCTTCGGAGAGGGTGGGAAAAACTGTTTTTT. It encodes CASSQDLRRGWEKLFF.

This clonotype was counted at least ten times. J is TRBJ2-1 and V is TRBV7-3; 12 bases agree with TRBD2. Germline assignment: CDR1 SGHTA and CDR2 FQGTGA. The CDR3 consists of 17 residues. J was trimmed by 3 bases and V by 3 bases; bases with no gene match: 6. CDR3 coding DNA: TGTGCCAGCAGCTTGAGAGGACTAGCGGGAAACTACAATGAGCAGTTCTTC. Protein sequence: CASSLRGLAGNYNEQFF.

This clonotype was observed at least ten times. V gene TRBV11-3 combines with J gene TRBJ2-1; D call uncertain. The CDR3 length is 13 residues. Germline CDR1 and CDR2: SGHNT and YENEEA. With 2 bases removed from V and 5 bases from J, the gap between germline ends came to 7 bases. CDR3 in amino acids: CASSLYGHNEQFF. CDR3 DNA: TGTGCCAGCAGCTTATATGGGCACAATGAGCAGTTCTTC.

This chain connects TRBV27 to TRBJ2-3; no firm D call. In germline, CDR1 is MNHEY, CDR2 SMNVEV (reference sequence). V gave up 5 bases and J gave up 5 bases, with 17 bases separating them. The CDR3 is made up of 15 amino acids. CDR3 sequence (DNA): TGTGCCAGCAGTCGAGATATATACGGCGGAGATACGCAGTATTTT. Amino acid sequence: CASSRDIYGGDTQYF.

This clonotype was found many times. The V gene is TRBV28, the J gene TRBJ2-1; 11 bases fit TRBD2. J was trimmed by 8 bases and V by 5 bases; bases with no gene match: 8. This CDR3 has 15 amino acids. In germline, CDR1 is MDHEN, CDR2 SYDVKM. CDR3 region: CASSPRLAGLDEQFF. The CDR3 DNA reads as TGTGCCAGCAGTCCCCGACTAGCGGGGTTGGATGAGCAGTTCTTC.

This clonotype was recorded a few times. Written as DNA, the CDR3 is TGCAGCGTGACCGGGACAGGGGGATACGAGCAGTACTTC. Its translation is CSVTGTGGYEQYF. The chain carries TRBV29-1 and TRBJ2-7; 11 bases match TRBD1. The CDR3 length is 13 residues. The germline CDR1 and CDR2 sequences are SQVTM and ANQGSEA. The junction had 5 bases not matched to a gene; V was cut back by 6 bases and J by 4 bases.

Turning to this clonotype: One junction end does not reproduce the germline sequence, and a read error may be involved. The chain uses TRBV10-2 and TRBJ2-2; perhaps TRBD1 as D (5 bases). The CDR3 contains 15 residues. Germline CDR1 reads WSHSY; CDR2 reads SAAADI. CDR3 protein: CASSRMDTFTGELFF. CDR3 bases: TGTGCCAGCAGCCGAATGGACACTTTCACCGGGGAGCTGTTTTTT.

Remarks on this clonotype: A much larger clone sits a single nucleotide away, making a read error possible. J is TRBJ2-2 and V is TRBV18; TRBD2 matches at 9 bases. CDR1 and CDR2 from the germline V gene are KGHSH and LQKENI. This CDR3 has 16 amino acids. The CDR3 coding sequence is TGTGCCAGCTCACCACTAGCGGGAGTGAACACCAGGGAGCTGTTTTTT. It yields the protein CASSPLAGVNTRELFF.

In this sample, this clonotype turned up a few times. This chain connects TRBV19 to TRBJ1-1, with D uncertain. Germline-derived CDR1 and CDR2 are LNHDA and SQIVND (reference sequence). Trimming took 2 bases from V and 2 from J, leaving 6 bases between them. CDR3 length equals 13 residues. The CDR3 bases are TGTGCCAGTAGTATATCGGTCAACACTGAAGCTTTCTTT. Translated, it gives CASSISVNTEAFF.

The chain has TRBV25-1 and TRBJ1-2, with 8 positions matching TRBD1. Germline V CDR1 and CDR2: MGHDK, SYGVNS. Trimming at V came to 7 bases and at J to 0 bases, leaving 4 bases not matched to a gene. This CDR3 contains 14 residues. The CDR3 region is CASTDRDTNYGYTF. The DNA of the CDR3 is TGTGCCAGCACGGACAGGGACACTAACTATGGCTACACCTTC.

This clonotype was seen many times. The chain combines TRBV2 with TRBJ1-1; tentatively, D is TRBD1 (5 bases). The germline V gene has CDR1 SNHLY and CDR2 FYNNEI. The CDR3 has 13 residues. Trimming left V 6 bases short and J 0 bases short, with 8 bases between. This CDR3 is CASRQDVNTEAFF. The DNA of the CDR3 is TGTGCCAGCAGACAGGACGTGAACACTGAAGCTTTCTTT.

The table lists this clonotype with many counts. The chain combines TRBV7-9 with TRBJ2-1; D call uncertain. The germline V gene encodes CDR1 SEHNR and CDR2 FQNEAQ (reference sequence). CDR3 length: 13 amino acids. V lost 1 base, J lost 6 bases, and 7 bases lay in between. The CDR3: CASSLEIRNEQFF. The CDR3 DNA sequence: TGTGCCAGCAGCTTAGAAATTCGCAATGAGCAGTTCTTC. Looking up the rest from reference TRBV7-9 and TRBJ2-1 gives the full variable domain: DTGVSQNPRHKITKRGQNVTFRCDPISEHNRLYWYRQTLGQGPEFLTYFQNEAQLEKSRLLSDRFSAERPKGSFSTLEIQRTEQGDSAMYLCASSLEIRNEQFFGPGTRLTVL.

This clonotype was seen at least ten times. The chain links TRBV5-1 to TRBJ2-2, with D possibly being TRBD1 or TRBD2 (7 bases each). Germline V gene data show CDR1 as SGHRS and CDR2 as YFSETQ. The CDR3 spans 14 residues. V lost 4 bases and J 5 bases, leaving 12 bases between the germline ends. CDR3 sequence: CASSPQGGTGELFF. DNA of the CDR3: TGCGCCAGCAGCCCCCAGGGGGGGACCGGGGAGCTGTTTTTT.

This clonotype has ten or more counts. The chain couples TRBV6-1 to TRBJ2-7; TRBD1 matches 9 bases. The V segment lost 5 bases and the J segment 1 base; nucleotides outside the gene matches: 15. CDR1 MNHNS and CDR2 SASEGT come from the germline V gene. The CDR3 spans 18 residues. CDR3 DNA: TGTGCCAGCAGTCTAGAGGTACCGGGACAGGGATATTCCTACGAGCAGTACTTC. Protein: CASSLEVPGQGYSYEQYF.

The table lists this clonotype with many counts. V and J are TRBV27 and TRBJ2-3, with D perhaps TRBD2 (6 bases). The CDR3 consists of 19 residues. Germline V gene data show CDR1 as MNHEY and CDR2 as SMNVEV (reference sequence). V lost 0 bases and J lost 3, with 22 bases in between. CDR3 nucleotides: TGTGCCAGCAGTTTATCCTTACGTCATGGGGCTAGCGCAACAGATACGCAGTATTTT. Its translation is CASSLSLRHGASATDTQYF.

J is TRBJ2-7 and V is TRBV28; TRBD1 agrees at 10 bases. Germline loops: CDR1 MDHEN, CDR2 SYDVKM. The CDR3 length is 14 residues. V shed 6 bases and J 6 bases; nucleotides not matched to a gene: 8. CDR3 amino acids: CASSFRQGAFEQYF. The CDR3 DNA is TGTGCCAGCAGCTTCCGACAGGGGGCGTTCGAGCAGTACTTC.

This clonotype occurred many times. CDR3 bases: TGTGCCAGCAGTCTTACTAGCGGGCTCTCCTACGAGCAGTACTTC. This translates into CASSLTSGLSYEQYF. This chain uses TRBV6-2 or TRBV6-3 with TRBJ2-7; 9 bases match TRBD2. This CDR3 region has 15 residues. V was clipped by 5 bases and J by 0 bases; unmatched bases: 5. CDR1 is MNHEY and CDR2 is SVGEGT in the germline V gene.

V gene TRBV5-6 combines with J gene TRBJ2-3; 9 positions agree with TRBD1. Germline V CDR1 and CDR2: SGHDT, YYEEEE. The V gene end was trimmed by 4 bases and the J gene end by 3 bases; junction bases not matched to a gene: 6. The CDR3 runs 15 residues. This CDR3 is CASSRTGEGTDTQYF. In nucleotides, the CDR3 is TGTGCCAGCAGCCGGACAGGGGAGGGGACAGATACGCAGTATTTT.